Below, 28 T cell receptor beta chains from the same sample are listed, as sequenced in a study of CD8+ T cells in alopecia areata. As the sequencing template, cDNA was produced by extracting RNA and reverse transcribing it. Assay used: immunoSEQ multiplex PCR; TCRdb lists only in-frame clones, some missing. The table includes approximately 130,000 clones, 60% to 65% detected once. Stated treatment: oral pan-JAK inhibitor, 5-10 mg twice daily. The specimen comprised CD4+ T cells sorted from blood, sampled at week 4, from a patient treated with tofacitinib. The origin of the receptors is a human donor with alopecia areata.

CDR3 protein: CASSNRGGLSTDTQYF. As DNA, the CDR3 is TGTGCCAGCAGCAACAGGGGGGGCCTCAGCACAGATACGCAGTATTTT. This chain connects TRBV5-6 to TRBJ2-3; D possibly corresponds to TRBD1 (8 bases). V was pared by 4 bases and J by 0 bases, with 15 bases between. Germline V gives CDR1 SGHDT, CDR2 YYEEEE. The CDR3 is made up of 16 amino acids.

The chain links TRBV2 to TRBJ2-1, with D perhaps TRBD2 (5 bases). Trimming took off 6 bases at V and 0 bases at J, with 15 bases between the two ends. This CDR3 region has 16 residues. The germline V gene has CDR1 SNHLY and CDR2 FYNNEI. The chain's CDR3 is CASRADYSSSYNEQFF. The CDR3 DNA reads TGTGCCAGCAGAGCAGACTATTCAAGCTCCTACAATGAGCAGTTCTTC.

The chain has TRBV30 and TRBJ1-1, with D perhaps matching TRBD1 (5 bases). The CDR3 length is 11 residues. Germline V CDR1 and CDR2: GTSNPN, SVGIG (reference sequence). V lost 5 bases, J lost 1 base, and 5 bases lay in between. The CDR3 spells CAWGGNTEAFF. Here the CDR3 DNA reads TGTGCCTGGGGGGGGAACACTGAAGCTTTCTTT.

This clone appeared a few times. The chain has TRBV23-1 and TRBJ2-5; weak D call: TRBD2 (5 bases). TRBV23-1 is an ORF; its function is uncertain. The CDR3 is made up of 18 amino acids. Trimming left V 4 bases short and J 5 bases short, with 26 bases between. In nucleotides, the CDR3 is TGCGCCAGCAGTCGGTCTTCGAGGGTGGTGCGGTGGTACGAGACCCAGTACTTC. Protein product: CASSRSSRVVRWYETQYF.

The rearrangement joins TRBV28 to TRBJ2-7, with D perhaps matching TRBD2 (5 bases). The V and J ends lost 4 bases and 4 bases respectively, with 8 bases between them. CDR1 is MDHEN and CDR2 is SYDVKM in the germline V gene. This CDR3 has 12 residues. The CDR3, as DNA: TGTGCCAGCAGTTCCACTAGTTACGAGCAGTACTTC. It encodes CASSSTSYEQYF.

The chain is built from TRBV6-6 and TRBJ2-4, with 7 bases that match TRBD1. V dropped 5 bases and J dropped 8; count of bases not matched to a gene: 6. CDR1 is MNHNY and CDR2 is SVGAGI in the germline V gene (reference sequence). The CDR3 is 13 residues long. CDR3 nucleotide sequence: TGTGCCAGCAGTAGACAGGGTTGGGACATTCAGTACTTC. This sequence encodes CASSRQGWDIQYF.

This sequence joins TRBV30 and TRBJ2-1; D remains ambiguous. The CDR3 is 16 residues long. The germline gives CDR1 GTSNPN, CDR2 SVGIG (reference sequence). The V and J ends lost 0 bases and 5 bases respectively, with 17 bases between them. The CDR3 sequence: CAWSVPTGPSNNEQFF. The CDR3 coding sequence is TGTGCCTGGAGTGTACCCACCGGGCCTTCGAACAATGAGCAGTTCTTC.

The CDR3 is CASSPLTQETQYF. The CDR3 nucleotides read TGTGCCAGCTCACCGCTGACACAAGAGACCCAGTACTTC. The chain combines TRBV18 with TRBJ2-5; no clear D. Trimming left V 3 bases short and J 2 bases short, with 7 bases between. The CDR3 has 13 residues. In germline, CDR1 is KGHSH, CDR2 LQKENI.

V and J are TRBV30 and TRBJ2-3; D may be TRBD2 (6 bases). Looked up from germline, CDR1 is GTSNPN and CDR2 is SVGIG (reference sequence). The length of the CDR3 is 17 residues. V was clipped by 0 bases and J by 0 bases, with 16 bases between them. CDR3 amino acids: CAWSVEIGGTSTDTQYF. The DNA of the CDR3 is TGTGCCTGGAGTGTAGAAATCGGCGGGACTAGCACAGATACGCAGTATTTT. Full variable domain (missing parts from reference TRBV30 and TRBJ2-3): SQTIHQWPATLVQPVGSPLSLECTVEGTSNPNLYWYRQAAGRGLQLLFYSVGIGQISSEVPQNLSASRPQDRQFILSSKKLLLSDSGFYLCAWSVEIGGTSTDTQYFGPGTRLTVL.

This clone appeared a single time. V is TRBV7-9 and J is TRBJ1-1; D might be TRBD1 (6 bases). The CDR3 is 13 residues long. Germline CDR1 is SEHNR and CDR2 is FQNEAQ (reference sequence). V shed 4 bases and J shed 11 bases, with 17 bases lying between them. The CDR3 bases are TGTGCCAGCAGCTCTCGGGACACGGGATGGGCTTTCTTT. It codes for CASSSRDTGWAFF.

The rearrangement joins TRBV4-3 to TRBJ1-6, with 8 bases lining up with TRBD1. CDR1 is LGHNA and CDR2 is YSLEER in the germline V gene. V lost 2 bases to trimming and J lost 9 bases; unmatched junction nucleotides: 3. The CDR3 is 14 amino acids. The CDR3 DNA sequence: TGCGCCAGCAGCCAACAGGACAGGGCTTCACCCCTCCACTTT. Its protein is CASSQQDRASPLHF.

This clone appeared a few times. The CDR3 loop reads CASSYSHSSYEQYF. CDR3 nucleotides: TGTGCCAGCAGTTACTCCCACTCCTCCTACGAGCAGTACTTC. J is TRBJ2-7 and V is TRBV6-5, with unresolved D. The CDR3 consists of 14 residues. Trimming took 0 bases from V and 0 from J, leaving 6 bases between them. CDR1 MNHEY and CDR2 SVGAGI come from the germline V gene.

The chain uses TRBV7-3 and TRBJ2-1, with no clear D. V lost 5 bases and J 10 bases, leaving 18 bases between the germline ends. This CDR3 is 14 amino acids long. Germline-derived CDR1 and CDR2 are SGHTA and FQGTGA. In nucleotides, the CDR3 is TGTGCCAGCAGCCTAAGCCCCCGGGTTGGAGAGCAGTTCTTC. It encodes CASSLSPRVGEQFF.

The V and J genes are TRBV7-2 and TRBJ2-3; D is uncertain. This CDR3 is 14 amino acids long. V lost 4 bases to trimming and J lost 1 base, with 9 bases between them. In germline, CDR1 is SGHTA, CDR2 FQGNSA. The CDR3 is CASSSGGRTDTQYF. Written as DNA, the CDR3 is TGTGCCAGCAGCTCGGGCGGACGCACAGATACGCAGTATTTT.

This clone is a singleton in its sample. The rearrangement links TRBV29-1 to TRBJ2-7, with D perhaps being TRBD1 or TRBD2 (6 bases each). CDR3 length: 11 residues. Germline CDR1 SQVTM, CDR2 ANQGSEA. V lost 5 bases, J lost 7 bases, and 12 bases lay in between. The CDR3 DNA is TGCAGCGTTTTAGGGGGAGGAGAGCAGTACTTC. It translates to CSVLGGGEQYF.

CDR3 protein: CACPLSNFVNYNEQFF. The CDR3 region has the DNA TGTGCCTGCCCCCTCTCGAACTTCGTCAACTACAATGAGCAGTTCTTC. V and J are TRBV30 and TRBJ2-1; D unresolved. Germline V gene sequence: CDR1 GTSNPN, CDR2 SVGIG (reference sequence). This CDR3 region has 16 residues. Trimming left V 6 bases short and J 3 bases short, with 21 bases between.

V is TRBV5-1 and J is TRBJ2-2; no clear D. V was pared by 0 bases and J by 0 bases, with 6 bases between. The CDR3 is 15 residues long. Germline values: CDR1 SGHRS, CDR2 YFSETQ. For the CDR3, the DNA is TGCGCCAGCAGCTTGGAACACCCGAACACCGGGGAGCTGTTTTTT. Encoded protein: CASSLEHPNTGELFF.

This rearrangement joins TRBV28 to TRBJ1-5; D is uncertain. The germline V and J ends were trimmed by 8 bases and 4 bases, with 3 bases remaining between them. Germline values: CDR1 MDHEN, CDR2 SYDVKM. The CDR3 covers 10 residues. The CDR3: CASGNQPQHF. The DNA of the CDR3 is TGTGCCAGCGGTAATCAGCCCCAGCATTTT.

Written as DNA, the CDR3 is TGTGCCATCAAGAATCCGGGACAGGTGAACTATGGCTACACCTTC. Residues: CAIKNPGQVNYGYTF. The chain couples TRBV10-3 to TRBJ1-2, with 8 bases fitting TRBD1. Unmatched junction bases numbered 9, after V lost 7 bases and J lost 2 bases. The CDR3 sequence is 15 residues long. Germline CDR1 ENHRY, CDR2 SYGVKD.

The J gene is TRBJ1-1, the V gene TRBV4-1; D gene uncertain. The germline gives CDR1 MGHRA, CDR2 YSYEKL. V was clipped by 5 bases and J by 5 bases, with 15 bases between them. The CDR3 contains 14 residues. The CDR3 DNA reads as TGCGCCAGCAGCGGCCACTCAATGGGGACTGAAGCTTTCTTT. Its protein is CASSGHSMGTEAFF.

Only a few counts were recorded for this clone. CDR3 residues: CAGIPFGQPQHF. The CDR3 DNA reads as TGCGCCGGGATTCCCTTTGGGCAGCCCCAGCATTTT. The chain recombines TRBV23-1 with TRBJ1-5; D not certain. TRBV23-1 has ORF status, its function being uncertain. The CDR3 spans 12 residues. Trimming left V 11 bases short and J 7 bases short, with 15 bases between.

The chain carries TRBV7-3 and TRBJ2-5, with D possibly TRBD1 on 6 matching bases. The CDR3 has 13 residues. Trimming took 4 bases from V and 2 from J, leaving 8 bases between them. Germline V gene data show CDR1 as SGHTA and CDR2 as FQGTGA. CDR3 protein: CASSSTGQETQYF. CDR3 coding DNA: TGTGCCAGCAGCTCGACAGGTCAAGAGACCCAGTACTTC.

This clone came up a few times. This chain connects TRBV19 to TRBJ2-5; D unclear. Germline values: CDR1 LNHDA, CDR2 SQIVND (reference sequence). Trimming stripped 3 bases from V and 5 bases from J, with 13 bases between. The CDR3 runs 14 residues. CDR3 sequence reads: CASSMTVKRETQYF. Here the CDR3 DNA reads TGTGCCAGTAGTATGACTGTCAAACGGGAGACCCAGTACTTC.

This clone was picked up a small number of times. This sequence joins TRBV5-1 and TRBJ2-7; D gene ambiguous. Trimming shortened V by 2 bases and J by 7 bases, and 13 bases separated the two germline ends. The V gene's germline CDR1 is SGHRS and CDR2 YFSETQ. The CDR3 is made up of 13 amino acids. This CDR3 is CASSLLIPVEQYF. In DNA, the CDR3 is TGCGCCAGCAGCTTATTAATCCCGGTTGAGCAGTACTTC.

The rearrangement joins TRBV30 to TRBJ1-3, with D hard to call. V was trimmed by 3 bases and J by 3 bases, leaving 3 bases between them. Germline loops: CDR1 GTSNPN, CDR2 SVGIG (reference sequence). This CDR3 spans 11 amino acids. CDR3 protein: CAWRLGNTIYF. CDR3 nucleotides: TGTGCCTGGAGACTTGGAAACACCATATATTTT.

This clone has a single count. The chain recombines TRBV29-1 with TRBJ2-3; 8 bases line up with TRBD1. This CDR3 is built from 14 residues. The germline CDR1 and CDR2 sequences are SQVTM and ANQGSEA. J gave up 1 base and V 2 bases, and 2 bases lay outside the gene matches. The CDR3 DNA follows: TGCAGCGTTGAACCGGGACAGGGCACAGATACGCAGTATTTT. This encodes CSVEPGQGTDTQYF.

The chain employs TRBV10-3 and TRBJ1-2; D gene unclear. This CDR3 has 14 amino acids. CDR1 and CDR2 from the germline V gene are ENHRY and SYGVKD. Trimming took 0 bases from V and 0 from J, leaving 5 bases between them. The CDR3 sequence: CAISESVSNYGYTF. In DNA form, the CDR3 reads TGTGCCATCAGTGAGTCGGTCTCTAACTATGGCTACACCTTC.

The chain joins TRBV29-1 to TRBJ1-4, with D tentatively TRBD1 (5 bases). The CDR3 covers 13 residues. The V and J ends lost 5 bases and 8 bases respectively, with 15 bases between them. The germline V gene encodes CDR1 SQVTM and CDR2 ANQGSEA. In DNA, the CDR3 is TGCAGCGTTTGGACCCTGGAGGGGGAAAAACTGTTTTTT. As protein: CSVWTLEGEKLFF.